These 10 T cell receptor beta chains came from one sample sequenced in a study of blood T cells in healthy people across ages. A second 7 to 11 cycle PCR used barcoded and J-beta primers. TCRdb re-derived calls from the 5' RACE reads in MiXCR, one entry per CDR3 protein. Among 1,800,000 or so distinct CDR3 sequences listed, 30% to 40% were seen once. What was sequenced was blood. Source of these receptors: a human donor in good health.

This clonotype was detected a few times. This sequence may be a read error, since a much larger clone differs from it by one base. CDR3 bases: TGCAGTGTCCAGCCCCTCAGCTATGGCTACACCTTC. Its protein is CSVQPLSYGYTF. The V and J genes are TRBV20-1 and TRBJ1-2; D is unclear. Germline lookup yields CDR1 DFQATT and CDR2 SNEGSKA (reference sequence). Trimming took 7 bases from V and 4 from J, leaving 13 bases between them. The CDR3 spans 12 residues.

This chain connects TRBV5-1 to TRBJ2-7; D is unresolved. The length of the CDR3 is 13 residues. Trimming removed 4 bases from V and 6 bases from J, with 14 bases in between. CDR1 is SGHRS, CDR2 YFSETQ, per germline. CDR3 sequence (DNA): TGCGCCAGCAGCCTAGACATCCCAACCGAGCAGTACTTC. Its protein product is CASSLDIPTEQYF. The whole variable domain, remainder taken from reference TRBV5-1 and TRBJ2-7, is KAGVTQTPRYLIKTRGQQVTLSCSPISGHRSVSWYQQTPGQGLQFLFEYFSETQRNKGNFPGRFSGRQFSNSRSEMNVSTLELGDSALYLCASSLDIPTEQYFGPGTRLTVT.

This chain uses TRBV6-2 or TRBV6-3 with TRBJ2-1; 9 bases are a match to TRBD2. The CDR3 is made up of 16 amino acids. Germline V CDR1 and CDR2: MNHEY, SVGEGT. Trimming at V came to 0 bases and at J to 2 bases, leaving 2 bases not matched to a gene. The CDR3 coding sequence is TGTGCCAGCAGTTACTCCCTAGCGGGGCCCTACAATGAGCAGTTCTTC. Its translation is CASSYSLAGPYNEQFF.

Here the CDR3 reads CASSEDGYSYEQYF. The CDR3 nucleotides are TGTGCCAGCAGTGAGGACGGGTACTCCTACGAGCAGTACTTC. The V gene is TRBV6-4, the J gene TRBJ2-7; D is unclear. Per germline, CDR1 MRHNA and CDR2 SNTAGT. Trimming stripped 3 bases from V and 0 bases from J, with 9 bases between. CDR3 length: 14 amino acids.

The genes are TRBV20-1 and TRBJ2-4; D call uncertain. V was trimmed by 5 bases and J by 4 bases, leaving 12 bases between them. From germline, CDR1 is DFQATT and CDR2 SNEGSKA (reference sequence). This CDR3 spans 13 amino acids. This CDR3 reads CSAASILKNIQYF. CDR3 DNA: TGCAGTGCTGCCTCCATCTTGAAAAACATTCAGTACTTC.

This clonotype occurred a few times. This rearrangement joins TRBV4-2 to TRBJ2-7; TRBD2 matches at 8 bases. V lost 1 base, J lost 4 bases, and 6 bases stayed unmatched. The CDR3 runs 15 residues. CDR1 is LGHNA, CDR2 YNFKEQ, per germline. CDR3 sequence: CASSQAGGPVYEQYF. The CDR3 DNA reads TGTGCCAGCAGCCAAGCGGGGGGGCCGGTATACGAGCAGTACTTC.

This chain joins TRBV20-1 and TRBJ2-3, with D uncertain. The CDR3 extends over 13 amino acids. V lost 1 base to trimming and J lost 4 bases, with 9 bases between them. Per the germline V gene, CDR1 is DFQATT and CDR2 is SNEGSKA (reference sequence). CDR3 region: CSARGVLPDTQYF. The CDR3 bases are TGCAGTGCTAGAGGTGTGTTGCCAGATACGCAGTATTTT.

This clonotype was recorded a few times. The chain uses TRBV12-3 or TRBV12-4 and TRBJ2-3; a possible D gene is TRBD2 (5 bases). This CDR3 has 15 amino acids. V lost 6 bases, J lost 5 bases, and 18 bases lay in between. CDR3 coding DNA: TGTGCCAGCAGCCTAATTCTGGGCGCGGGAGATACGCAGTATTTT. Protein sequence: CASSLILGAGDTQYF.

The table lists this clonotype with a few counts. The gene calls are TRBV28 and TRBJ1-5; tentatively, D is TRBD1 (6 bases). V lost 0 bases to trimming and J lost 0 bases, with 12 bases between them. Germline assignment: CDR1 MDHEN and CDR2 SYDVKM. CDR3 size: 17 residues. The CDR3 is CASSLWTGAYSNQPQHF. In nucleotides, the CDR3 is TGTGCCAGCAGTTTATGGACAGGCGCCTATAGCAATCAGCCCCAGCATTTT.

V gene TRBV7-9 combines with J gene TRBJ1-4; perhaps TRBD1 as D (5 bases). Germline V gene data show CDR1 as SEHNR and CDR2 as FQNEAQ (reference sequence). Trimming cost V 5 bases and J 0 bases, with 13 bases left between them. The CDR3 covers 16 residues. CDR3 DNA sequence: TGTGCCAGCAGCCGGGGGACGGAGGCAACTAATGAAAAACTGTTTTTT. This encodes CASSRGTEATNEKLFF.